Listed below are T cell receptor beta chains from one sample, sequenced in a study of blood T cell repertoires in COVID-19. The protocol was immunoSEQ multiplex PCR, while the TCRdb copy is restricted to in-frame clones and leaves out a portion. The data show under 100,000 clones, with about 90% seen just once and over 12% held by the top ten. The sequenced sample consisted of peripheral blood. The receptors shown here come from a male donor with acute or convalescent COVID-19. CDR3s include the opening cysteine and the closing phenylalanine or tryptophan. D genes are given only for firm matches. For some rows the clone size is stated as once, few or many, or as a class when expanded; others skip it.

V: TRBV5-5; J: TRBJ2-7; D: .; size: .; DNA: TGTGCCAGCAGCTTGGTTCCTAGCTCCTACGAGCAGTACTTC; CDR3: CASSLVPSSYEQYF
V: TRBV19; J: TRBJ1-2; D: .; size: .; DNA: TGTGCCAGTACTCCCCTGGGGGGGTCTGGTGGCTACACCTTC; CDR3: CASTPLGGSGGYTF
V: TRBV6-5; J: TRBJ1-2; D: TRBD1; size: .; DNA: TGTGCCAGCAGTTACTCAGAGGGGGCGGGTGGCTACACCTTC; CDR3: CASSYSEGAGGYTF
V: TRBV5-1; J: TRBJ1-6; D: .; size: few; DNA: TGCGCCAGCAGCCCAGACTGGTCACCCCTCCACTTT; CDR3: CASSPDWSPLHF
V: TRBV25-1; J: TRBJ2-1; D: TRBD2; size: .; DNA: TGTGCCAGCAGGGGGGGGATTCCCTACAATGAGCAGTTCTTC; CDR3: CASRGGIPYNEQFF
V: TRBV19; J: TRBJ2-2; D: .; size: .; DNA: TGTGCCAGTAGTATCGGGGGGCCTAACACCGGGGAGCTGTTTTTT; CDR3: CASSIGGPNTGELFF
V: TRBV10-3; J: TRBJ1-2; D: TRBD1; size: .; DNA: TGTGCCATCAGTGCGGTGACAGGGGTCGACTATGGCTACACCTTC; CDR3: CAISAVTGVDYGYTF
V: TRBV9; J: TRBJ2-4; D: .; size: .; DNA: TGTGCCAGCAGCTCAACAGGCATAAACATTCAGTACTTC; CDR3: CASSSTGINIQYF
V: TRBV6-5; J: TRBJ2-7; D: TRBD1; size: .; DNA: TGTGCCAGCGGAAACCGGGACAGCTCCTACGAGCAGTACTTC; CDR3: CASGNRDSSYEQYF
V: TRBV3-1/TRBV3-2; J: TRBJ2-7; D: .; size: .; DNA: TGTGCCAGCAGCCAAGAATTGGGGGGACAGTTCTACGAGCAGTACTTC; CDR3: CASSQELGGQFYEQYF
V: TRBV27; J: TRBJ1-1; D: .; size: .; DNA: TGTGCCAGCAGTCCCACTCCCTGGGCCGGCACTGAAGCTTTCTTT; CDR3: CASSPTPWAGTEAFF
V: TRBV15; J: TRBJ2-3; D: TRBD2; size: .; DNA: TGTGCCACCAGCAGAGGGCGGGGGGGCGGAGATACGCAGTATTTT; CDR3: CATSRGRGGGDTQYF
V: TRBV28; J: TRBJ1-5; D: .; size: .; DNA: TGTGCCAGCAGTTTAAGCGGGGGCAATCAGCCCCAGCATTTT; CDR3: CASSLSGGNQPQHF